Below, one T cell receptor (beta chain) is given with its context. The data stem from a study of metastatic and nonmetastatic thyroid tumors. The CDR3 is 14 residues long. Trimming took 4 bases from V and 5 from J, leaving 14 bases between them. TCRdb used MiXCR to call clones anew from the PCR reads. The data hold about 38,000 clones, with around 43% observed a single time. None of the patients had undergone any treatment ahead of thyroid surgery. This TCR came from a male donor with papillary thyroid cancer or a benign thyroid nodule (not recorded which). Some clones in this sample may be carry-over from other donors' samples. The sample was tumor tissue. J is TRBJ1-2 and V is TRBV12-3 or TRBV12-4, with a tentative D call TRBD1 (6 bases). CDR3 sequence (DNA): TGTGCCAGCAGTTCCCCCCCGACAGGTTATGGCTACACCTTC. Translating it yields CASSSPPTGYGYTF.